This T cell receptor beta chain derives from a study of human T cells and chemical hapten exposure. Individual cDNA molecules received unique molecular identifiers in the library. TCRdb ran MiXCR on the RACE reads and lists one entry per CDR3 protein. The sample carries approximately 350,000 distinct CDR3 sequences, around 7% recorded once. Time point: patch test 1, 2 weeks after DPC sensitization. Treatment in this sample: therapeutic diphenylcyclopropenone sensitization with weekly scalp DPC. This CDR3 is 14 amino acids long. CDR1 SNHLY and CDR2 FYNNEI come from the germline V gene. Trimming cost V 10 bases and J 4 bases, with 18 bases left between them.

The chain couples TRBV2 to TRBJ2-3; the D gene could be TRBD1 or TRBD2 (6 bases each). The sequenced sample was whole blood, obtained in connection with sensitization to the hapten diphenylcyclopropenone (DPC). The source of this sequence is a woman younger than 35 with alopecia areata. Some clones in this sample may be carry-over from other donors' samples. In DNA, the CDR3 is TGTGCCATCGCCCGGGACTGGACAGCAGATACGCAGTATTTT. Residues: CAIARDWTADTQYF. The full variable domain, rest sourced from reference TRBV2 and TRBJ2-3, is EPEVTQTPSHQVTQMGQEVILRCVPISNHLYFYWYRQILGQKVEFLVSFYNNEISEKSEIFDDQFSVERPDGSNFTLKIRSTKLEDSAMYFCAIARDWTADTQYFGPGTRLTVL.